This entry features one T cell receptor (beta chain) sequence. Antigen: not known. The primer mix had 60 Vbeta and 13 Jbeta primers. The data were produced by immunoSEQ multiplex PCR, yet TCRdb's version contains in-frame clones alone and is incomplete. The table lists 90,000 to 150,000 clones. The donors, nominally healthy at sampling, likely had unrecorded immune exposures. CDR1 SGHNT and CDR2 YYREEE come from the germline V gene (reference sequence). V was trimmed by 0 bases and J by 4 bases, leaving 7 bases between them. This CDR3 is built from 13 residues. These data belong to a study of cytomegalovirus exposure and HLA in healthy donors. Points from the study as a whole: TCR beta V- and J-gene trimming, according to a later analysis, was linked to a missense DCLRE1C variant.

This chain joins TRBV5-4 and TRBJ2-5; unclear D gene. Sequences were obtained from PBMCs. This TCR was sampled from a man younger than 35 in good health and CMV-seronegative. Here the CDR3 DNA reads TGTGCCAGCAGCTTGGAGTCGGGAGAGACCCAGTACTTC. Encoded protein: CASSLESGETQYF.